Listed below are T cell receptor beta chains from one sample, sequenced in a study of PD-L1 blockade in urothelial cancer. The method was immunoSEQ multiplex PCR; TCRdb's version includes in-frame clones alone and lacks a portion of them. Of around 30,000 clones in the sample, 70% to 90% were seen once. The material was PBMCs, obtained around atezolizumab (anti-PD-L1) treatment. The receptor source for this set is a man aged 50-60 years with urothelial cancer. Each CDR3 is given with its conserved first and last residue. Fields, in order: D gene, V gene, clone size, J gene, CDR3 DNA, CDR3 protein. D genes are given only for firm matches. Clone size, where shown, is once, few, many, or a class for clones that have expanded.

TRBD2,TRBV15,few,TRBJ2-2,TGTGCCACCAGCAGAGCCTGGGGGGGTACCGGGGAGCTGTTTTTT,CATSRAWGGTGELFF
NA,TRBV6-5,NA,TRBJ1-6,TGTGCCAGCAGAAGCCCTGGTTTTTCACCCCTCCACTTT,CASRSPGFSPLHF
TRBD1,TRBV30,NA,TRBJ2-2,TGTGCCTGGAGTGTAACCCCAGGGGGCGCGTCCGGGGAGCTGTTTTTT,CAWSVTPGGASGELFF
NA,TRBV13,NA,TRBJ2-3,TGTGCCAGCAGCCCCCGACGGACAACTAGCACAGATACGCAGTATTTT,CASSPRRTTSTDTQYF
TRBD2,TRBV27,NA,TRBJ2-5,TGTGCCAGCAGTTTACTAGCGGGAGGGGAGACCCAGTACTTC,CASSLLAGGETQYF
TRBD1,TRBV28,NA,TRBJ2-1,TGTGCCAGCAGTTTAACGGGACAGGCAAACAATGAGCAGTTCTTC,CASSLTGQANNEQFF
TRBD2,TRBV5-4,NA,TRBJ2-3,TGTGCCAGCAGCGCGGGACTAGGTGGCACAGATACGCAGTATTTT,CASSAGLGGTDTQYF
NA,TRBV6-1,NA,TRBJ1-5,TGTGCCAGCAGTGAAGCGCGTGCAGGGTTCAATCAGCCCCAGCATTTT,CASSEARAGFNQPQHF
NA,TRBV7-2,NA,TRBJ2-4,TGTGCCAGCAGCCCCCGTGGCACCAAAAACATTCAGTACTTC,CASSPRGTKNIQYF
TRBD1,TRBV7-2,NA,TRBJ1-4,TGTGCCAGCAGCCTAGTGGGACAGACAACTAATGAAAAACTGTTTTTT,CASSLVGQTTNEKLFF
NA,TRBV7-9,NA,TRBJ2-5,TGTGCCAGCAGCTTACCGACAGGCCGAGGGGAGACCCAGTACTTC,CASSLPTGRGETQYF
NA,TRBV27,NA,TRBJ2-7,TGTGCCAGCAGTTTACAGGGGTCTATGCGCTACGAGCAGTACTTC,CASSLQGSMRYEQYF
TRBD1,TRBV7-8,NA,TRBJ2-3,TGTGCCAGCAGCTTAAGGACAGGGGGCTCGGGAGATACGCAGTATTTT,CASSLRTGGSGDTQYF
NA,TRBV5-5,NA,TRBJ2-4,TGTGCCAGCAGCTTGGGGGCCAGACAGGAGCTAGCCAAAAACATTCAGTACTTC,CASSLGARQELAKNIQYF
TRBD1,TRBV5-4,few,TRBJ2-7,TGTGCCAGCAGCCCGGGACAGGGTGGCTACGAGCAGTACTTC,CASSPGQGGYEQYF
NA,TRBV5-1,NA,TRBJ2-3,TGCGCCAGCAGCCCCGCTCTAGCGTCAGATACGCAGTATTTT,CASSPALASDTQYF
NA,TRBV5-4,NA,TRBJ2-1,TGTGCCAGCAGCTTGGAACTGGTGGATGAGCAGTTCTTC,CASSLELVDEQFF
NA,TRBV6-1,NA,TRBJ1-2,TGTGCCAGCAGTCAGACAGAAAACTATGGCTACACCTTC,CASSQTENYGYTF
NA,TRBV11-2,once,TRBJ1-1,TGTGCCAGCAGCTTAGACAGGGGTGAAGCTTTCTTT,CASSLDRGEAFF
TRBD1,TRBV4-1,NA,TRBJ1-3,TGCGCCAGCAGCCATAGGGGTCTGACAGGGCCGCGACGGATGAACTCTGGAAACACCATATATTTT,CASSHRGLTGPRRMNSGNTIYF
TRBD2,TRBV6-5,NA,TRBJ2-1,TGTGCCAGCACAGACCCTAGCGGGAGTTACAATGAGCAGTTCTTC,CASTDPSGSYNEQFF
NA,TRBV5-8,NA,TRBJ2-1,TGTGCCAGCAGCTTGGTCAACAATGAGCAGTTCTTC,CASSLVNNEQFF